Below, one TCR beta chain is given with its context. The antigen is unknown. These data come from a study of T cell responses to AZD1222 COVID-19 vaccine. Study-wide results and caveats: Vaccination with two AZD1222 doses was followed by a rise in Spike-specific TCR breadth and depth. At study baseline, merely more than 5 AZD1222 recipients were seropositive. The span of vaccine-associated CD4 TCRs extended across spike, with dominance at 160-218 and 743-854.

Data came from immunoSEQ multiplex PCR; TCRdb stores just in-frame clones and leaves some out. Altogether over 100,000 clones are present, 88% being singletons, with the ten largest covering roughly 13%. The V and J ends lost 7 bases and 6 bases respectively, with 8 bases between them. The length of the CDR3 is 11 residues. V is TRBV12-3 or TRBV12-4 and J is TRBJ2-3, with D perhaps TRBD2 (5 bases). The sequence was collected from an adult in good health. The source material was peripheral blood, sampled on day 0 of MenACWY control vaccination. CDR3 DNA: TGTGCCAGCACCGAGGGCGATACGCAGTATTTT. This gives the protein CASTEGDTQYF.